This record concerns one TCR beta chain sequence. Its antigen remains unidentified. The CDR3 runs 15 residues. CDR1 is SNHLY, CDR2 FYNNEI, per germline. Using a J-beta primer mix together with a sample-barcoded 5' primer, a second PCR was run for roughly 7 to 12 cycles. One entry per CDR3 protein, called by TCRdb with MiXCR from the 5' RACE reads. This sample yields about 1,000,000 distinct CDR3 sequences, of which 35% to 50% are seen a single time; approximately 20% belongs to the top ten. The record originates from a study of blood T cells in healthy people across ages. Findings and limits, study-wide: Per million T cells, the diversity of TCR beta decreased roughly linearly as age advanced.

The TCR was taken from a woman between 55 and 75 years old in good health. The V call is TRBV2, the J call TRBJ2-4; no reliable D call. The DNA end lines up better with TRBJ2-7; the J call may be wrong. Material for sequencing was blood. This chain's CDR3 is CASSEDFGRRLEQYF. DNA for the CDR3: TGTGCCAGCAGTGAAGATTTTGGCAGGCGGCTCGAGCAGTACTTC.